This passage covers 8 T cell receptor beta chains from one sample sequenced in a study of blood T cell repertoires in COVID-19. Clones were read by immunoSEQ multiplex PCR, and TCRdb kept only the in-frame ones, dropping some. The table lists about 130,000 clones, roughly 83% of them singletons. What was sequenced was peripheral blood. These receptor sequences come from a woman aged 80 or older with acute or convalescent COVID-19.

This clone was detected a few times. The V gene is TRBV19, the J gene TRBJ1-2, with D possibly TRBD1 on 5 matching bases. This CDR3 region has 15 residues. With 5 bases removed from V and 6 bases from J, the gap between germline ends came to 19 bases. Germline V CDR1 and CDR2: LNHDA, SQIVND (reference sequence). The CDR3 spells CASSPRRSGIDGYTF. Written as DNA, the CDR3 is TGTGCCAGTAGTCCTAGAAGGTCAGGGATAGATGGCTACACCTTC.

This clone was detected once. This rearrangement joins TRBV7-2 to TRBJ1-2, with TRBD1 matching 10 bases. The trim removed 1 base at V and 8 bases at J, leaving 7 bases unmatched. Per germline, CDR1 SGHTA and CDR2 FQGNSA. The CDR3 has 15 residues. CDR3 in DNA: TGTGCCAGCAGCTTAGGTCCCGGGACAGGGGTCGGCTACACCTTC. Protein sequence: CASSLGPGTGVGYTF.

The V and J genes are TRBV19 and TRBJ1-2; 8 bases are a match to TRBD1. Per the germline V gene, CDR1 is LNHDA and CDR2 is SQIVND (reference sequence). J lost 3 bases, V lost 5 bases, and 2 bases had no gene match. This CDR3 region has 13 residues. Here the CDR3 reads CASSVQGDYGYTF. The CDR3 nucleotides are TGTGCCAGTAGTGTACAGGGGGACTATGGCTACACCTTC.

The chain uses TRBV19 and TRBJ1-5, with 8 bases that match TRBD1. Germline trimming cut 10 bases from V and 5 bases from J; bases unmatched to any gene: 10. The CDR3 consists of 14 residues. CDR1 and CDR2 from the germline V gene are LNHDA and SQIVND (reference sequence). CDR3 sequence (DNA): TGTGCCATTTCGGACAGGGAAGGGGATCAGCCCCAGCATTTT. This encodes CAISDREGDQPQHF.

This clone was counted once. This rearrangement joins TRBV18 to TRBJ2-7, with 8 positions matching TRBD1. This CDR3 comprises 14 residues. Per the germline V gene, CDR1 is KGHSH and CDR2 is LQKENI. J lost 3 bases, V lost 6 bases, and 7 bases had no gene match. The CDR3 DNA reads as TGTGCCAGCTCGCACGAAGGACAGGGCTACGAGCAGTACTTC. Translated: CASSHEGQGYEQYF.

Here the CDR3 reads CASSSPVTGEQYF. The CDR3, as DNA: TGTGCCAGCAGCTCTCCAGTCACGGGCGAGCAGTACTTC. The chain combines TRBV5-8 with TRBJ2-7, with D uncertain. Germline CDR1 SGHTS, CDR2 YDEGEE. There are 13 residues in the CDR3. Trimming took 3 bases from V and 6 from J, leaving 13 bases between them.

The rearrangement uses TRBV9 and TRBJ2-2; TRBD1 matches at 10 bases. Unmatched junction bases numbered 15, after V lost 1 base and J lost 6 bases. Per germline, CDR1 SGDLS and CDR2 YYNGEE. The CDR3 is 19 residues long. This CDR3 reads CASSVSPRVGTGAPGELFF. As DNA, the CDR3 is TGTGCCAGCAGCGTAAGTCCCCGTGTGGGGACAGGGGCCCCCGGGGAGCTGTTTTTT.

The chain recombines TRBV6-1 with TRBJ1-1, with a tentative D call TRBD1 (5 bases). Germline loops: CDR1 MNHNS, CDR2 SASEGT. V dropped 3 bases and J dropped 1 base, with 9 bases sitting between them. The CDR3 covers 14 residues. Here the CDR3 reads CASSDGRANTEAFF. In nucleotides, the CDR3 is TGTGCCAGCAGTGATGGCAGGGCGAACACTGAAGCTTTCTTT.